The T cell receptor beta chain under discussion was sequenced for a study of T cell repertoires and HLA-DP antigens. Study results and caveats: Responder cells were total CD4+ cells with a HeLa antigen-presenting system.

The primer mix covered 54 TRBV segments and 13 TRBJ segments. Using immunoSEQ multiplex PCR, the repertoire was profiled, and TCRdb retains in-frame clones only, with some absent. The data contain about 110,000 clones, over 90% of them singletons. Germline V gene lookup returns CDR1 MGHDK and CDR2 SYGVNS. V lost 3 bases and J 0 bases, leaving 10 bases between the germline ends. The CDR3 is made up of 15 amino acids. In the case of this clone: The antigen remains unidentified.

The chain uses TRBV25-1 and TRBJ2-3; D tentatively fits TRBD1 or TRBD2 (5 bases each). The origin of this receptor is a woman younger than 30 in good health and CMV-seronegative. Sequenced: CD4+ T cells from PBMCs. CDR3 amino acids: CASSDPGQSTDTQYF. Here the CDR3 DNA reads TGTGCCAGCAGTGACCCGGGGCAGAGCACAGATACGCAGTATTTT.